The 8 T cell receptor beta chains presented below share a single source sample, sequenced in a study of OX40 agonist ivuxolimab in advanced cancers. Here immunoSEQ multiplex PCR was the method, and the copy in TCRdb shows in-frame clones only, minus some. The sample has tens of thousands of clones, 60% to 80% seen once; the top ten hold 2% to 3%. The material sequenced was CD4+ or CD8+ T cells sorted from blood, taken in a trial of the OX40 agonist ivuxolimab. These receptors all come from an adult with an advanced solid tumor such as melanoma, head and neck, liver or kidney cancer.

CDR3 loop: CASSPDSYTGELFF. CDR3 DNA sequence: TGCGCCAGCAGCCCCGACTCCTACACCGGGGAGCTGTTTTTT. This chain joins TRBV4-1 and TRBJ2-2, with D uncertain. Trimming stripped 4 bases from V and 3 bases from J, with 9 bases between. The CDR3 has 14 amino acids. Germline CDR1 and CDR2: MGHRA and YSYEKL.

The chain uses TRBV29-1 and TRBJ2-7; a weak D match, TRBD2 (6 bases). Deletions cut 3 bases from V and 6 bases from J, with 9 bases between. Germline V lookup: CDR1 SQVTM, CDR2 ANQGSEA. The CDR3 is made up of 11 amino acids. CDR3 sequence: CSVEGGTEQYF. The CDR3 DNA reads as TGCAGCGTTGAGGGCGGGACCGAGCAGTACTTC.

In DNA, the CDR3 is TGTGCCAGCAGCCCCTCCCCACAAGAGACCCAGTACTTC. The encoded protein is CASSPSPQETQYF. V gene TRBV11-3 combines with J gene TRBJ2-5; D is uncertain. Trimming cost V 5 bases and J 2 bases, with 9 bases left between them. The CDR3 contains 13 residues. The germline gives CDR1 SGHNT, CDR2 YENEEA.

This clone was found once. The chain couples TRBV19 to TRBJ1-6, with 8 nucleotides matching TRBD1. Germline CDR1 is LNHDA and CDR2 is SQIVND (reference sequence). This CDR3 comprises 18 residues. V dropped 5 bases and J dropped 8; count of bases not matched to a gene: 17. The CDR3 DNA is TGTGCCAGTAGTCCACTACCCCTATCAGGGGGCGCCCATTCACCCCTCCACTTT. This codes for CASSPLPLSGGAHSPLHF. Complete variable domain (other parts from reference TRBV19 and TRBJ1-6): DGGITQSPKYLFRKEGQNVTLSCEQNLNHDAMYWYRQDPGQGLRLIYYSQIVNDFQKGDIAEGYSVSREKKESFPLTVTSAQKNPTAFYLCASSPLPLSGGAHSPLHFGNGTRLTVT.

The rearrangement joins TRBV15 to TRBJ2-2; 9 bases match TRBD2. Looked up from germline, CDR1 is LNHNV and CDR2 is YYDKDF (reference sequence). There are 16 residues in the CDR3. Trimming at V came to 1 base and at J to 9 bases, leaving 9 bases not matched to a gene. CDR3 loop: CATSRVARTSDRELFF. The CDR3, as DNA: TGTGCCACCAGCAGAGTGGCACGGACTAGCGACCGGGAGCTGTTTTTT.

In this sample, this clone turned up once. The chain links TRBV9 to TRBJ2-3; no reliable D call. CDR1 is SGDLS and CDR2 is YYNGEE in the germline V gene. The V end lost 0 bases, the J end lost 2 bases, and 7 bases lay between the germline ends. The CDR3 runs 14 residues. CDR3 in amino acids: CASSVASFTDTQYF. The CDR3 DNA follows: TGTGCCAGCAGCGTAGCCTCATTCACAGATACGCAGTATTTT. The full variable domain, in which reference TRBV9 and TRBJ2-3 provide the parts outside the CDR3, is DSGVTQTPKHLITATGQRVTLRCSPRSGDLSVYWYQQSLDQGLQFLIQYYNGEERAKGNILERFSAQQFPDLHSELNLSSLELGDSALYFCASSVASFTDTQYFGPGTRLTVL.

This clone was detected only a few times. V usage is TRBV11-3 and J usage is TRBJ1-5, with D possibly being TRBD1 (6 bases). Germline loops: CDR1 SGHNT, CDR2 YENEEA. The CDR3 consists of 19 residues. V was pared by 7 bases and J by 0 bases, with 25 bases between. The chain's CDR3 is CASTRGRGSAIYSNQPQHF. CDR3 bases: TGTGCCAGCACCCGAGGGAGGGGGTCAGCAATCTATAGCAATCAGCCCCAGCATTTT.

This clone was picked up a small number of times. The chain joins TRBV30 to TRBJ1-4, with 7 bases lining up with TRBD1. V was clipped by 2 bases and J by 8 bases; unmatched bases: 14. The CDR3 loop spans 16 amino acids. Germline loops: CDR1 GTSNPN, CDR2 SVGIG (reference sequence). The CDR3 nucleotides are TGTGCCTGGAGTAGGGGACAGTTAGAGGGGCACGAAAAACTGTTTTTT. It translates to CAWSRGQLEGHEKLFF.